The 11 T cell receptor beta chains reported below all come from one sample, sequenced in a study of T-cell memory formation after mild COVID-19. TCRdb processed the 5' RACE reads anew with MiXCR; each CDR3 protein has one entry. The sample consists of about 360,000 distinct CDR3 sequences, approximately 14% of them appearing once. Sequenced sample: PBMCs or a T cell subset sorted from them (not recorded which). The receptors were gathered from a man between 18 and 29 years old who had mild COVID-19 (a few samples of this study predate the infection). Cell type and time point are not known.

This clonotype was picked up many times. V is TRBV5-1 and J is TRBJ2-1, with no clear D. V lost 5 bases and J lost 0, with 12 bases in between. Germline V gene sequence: CDR1 SGHRS, CDR2 YFSETQ. This CDR3 has 15 amino acids. The CDR3 coding sequence is TGCGCCAGCAGAGGAGTATGGAGCTCCTACAATGAGCAGTTCTTC. This sequence encodes CASRGVWSSYNEQFF.

In this sample, this clonotype turned up a few times. This chain uses TRBV27 with TRBJ2-7; a possible D gene is TRBD1 (6 bases). In germline, CDR1 is MNHEY, CDR2 SMNVEV (reference sequence). This CDR3 region has 13 residues. V was trimmed by 1 base and J by 3 bases, leaving 7 bases between them. DNA of the CDR3: TGTGCCAGCAGTTTATTAGGGGGCTACGAGCAGTACGTC. Translated, it gives CASSLLGGYEQYV.

This clonotype has just a few counts. V and J are TRBV28 and TRBJ1-2, with D possibly TRBD1 on 5 matching bases. CDR1 and CDR2 (germline): MDHEN, SYDVKM. Trimming removed 4 bases from V and 8 bases from J, with 14 bases in between. The CDR3 is 13 residues long. CDR3 bases: TGTGCCAGCAGTTGGGGCAGCGGTAAGGGCTACACCTTC. It translates to CASSWGSGKGYTF.

This clonotype was counted only a few times. The chain carries TRBV4-1 and TRBJ2-2; D is undetermined. Germline V CDR1 and CDR2: MGHRA, YSYEKL. The CDR3 is made up of 16 amino acids. The V and J ends lost 2 bases and 5 bases respectively, with 15 bases between them. Written as DNA, the CDR3 is TGCGCCAGCAGCCAACGGGCGGTCACAGCTACCGGGGAGCTGTTTTTT. Translation: CASSQRAVTATGELFF.

The chain employs TRBV28 and TRBJ2-3, with D possibly matching TRBD2 (5 bases). The CDR3 contains 16 residues. Germline V gene data show CDR1 as MDHEN and CDR2 as SYDVKM. Between the trimmed V and J ends, which lost 3 bases and 2 bases, there was a span of 15 bases. The CDR3 DNA reads as TGTGCCAGCAGTTTTATTGAGGGTGCCCCCACAGATACGCAGTATTTT. Its translation is CASSFIEGAPTDTQYF.

There are many counts of this clonotype. The gene calls are TRBV4-3 and TRBJ2-1, with D unclear. With 1 base removed from V and 9 bases from J, the gap between germline ends came to 13 bases. The V gene's germline CDR1 is LGHNA and CDR2 YSLEER. The CDR3 totals 14 residues. Here the CDR3 DNA reads TGCGCCAGCAGCCAAGGGCTCCCTAATGGTGAGCAGTTCTTC. Protein product: CASSQGLPNGEQFF.

Ten or more counts support this clonotype. The genes are TRBV5-1 and TRBJ1-5; D is unclear. Trimming took off 0 bases at V and 7 bases at J, with 8 bases between the two ends. Germline V gives CDR1 SGHRS, CDR2 YFSETQ. The CDR3 has 13 amino acids. CDR3 in amino acids: CASSLGPGQPQHF. For the CDR3, the DNA is TGCGCCAGCAGCTTGGGTCCTGGCCAGCCCCAGCATTTT.

This clonotype was seen a few times. The chain links TRBV7-9 to TRBJ1-1, with a possible D match to TRBD1 (5 bases). V lost 2 bases and J 8 bases, leaving 15 bases between the germline ends. This CDR3 has 14 amino acids. Germline V lookup: CDR1 SEHNR, CDR2 FQNEAQ (reference sequence). The CDR3 sequence: CASSLTDSDSEAFF. The CDR3 DNA reads TGTGCCAGCAGCTTAACAGATAGTGACAGCGAAGCTTTCTTT.

The sample holds many counts of this clonotype. V and J are TRBV5-1 and TRBJ1-1, with TRBD1 matching over 8 bases. Trimming cost V 4 bases and J 4 bases; bases outside gene matches: 3. The CDR3 contains 13 residues. Germline V gene lookup returns CDR1 SGHRS and CDR2 YFSETQ. The CDR3 DNA is TGCGCCAGCAGCATAGGGACAGGCACTGAAGCTTTCTTT. It is translated as CASSIGTGTEAFF.

At least ten counts were recorded for this clonotype. The V call is TRBV4-3, the J call TRBJ2-5, with 8 bases aligning to TRBD1. CDR1 and CDR2 from the germline V gene are LGHNA and YSLEER. There are 16 residues in the CDR3. With 4 bases clipped from V and 2 bases from J, the junction kept 9 bases outside the gene matches. The CDR3 DNA reads TGCGCCAGCAGCCGAGGACAGGGCCATCCTCAAGAGACCCAGTACTTC. It translates to CASSRGQGHPQETQYF.

This clonotype was recorded many times. V usage is TRBV10-3 and J usage is TRBJ2-3; 7 bases are shared with TRBD1. The CDR3 spans 13 residues. The trim removed 10 bases at V and 0 bases at J, leaving 4 bases unmatched. Germline V CDR1 and CDR2: ENHRY, SYGVKD. In DNA form, the CDR3 reads TGTGCCACCCAGGGGGTTAGCACAGATACGCAGTATTTT. Translated: CATQGVSTDTQYF.